This T cell receptor beta chain was found in a study of OX40 agonist ivuxolimab in advanced cancers. As for the study in general: Patients took ivuxolimab, an agonistic anti-OX40 (CD134) antibody. Notes on the study in general: In the expanded peripheral T cells, antigen specificity was never determined. Certain nonresponders additionally had low normalized T-cell clonal expansion.

Trimming took 4 bases from V and 0 from J, leaving 14 bases between them. Germline V gene data show CDR1 as SGHDT and CDR2 as YYEEEE. The CDR3 is 16 amino acids. TCRdb keeps only in-frame clones here, not all; method: immunoSEQ multiplex PCR. Here the sample spans 65,000 to 75,000 clones, roughly 89% being singletons. For this clone: Its target is not known.

The TCR was taken from an adult with an advanced solid tumor such as melanoma, head and neck, liver or kidney cancer. The source material was CD4+ or CD8+ T cells sorted from blood, sampled in a trial of the OX40 agonist ivuxolimab. The rearrangement links TRBV5-6 to TRBJ1-3; D remains ambiguous. In DNA, the CDR3 is TGTGCCAGCAGCGCTGGGTGGGCGAGCTCTGGAAACACCATATATTTT. This translates into CASSAGWASSGNTIYF. Looking up the rest from reference TRBV5-6 and TRBJ1-3 gives the full variable domain: DAGVTQSPTHLIKTRGQQVTLRCSPKSGHDTVSWYQQALGQGPQFIFQYYEEEERQRGNFPDRFSGHQFPNYSSELNVNALLLGDSALYLCASSAGWASSGNTIYFGEGSWLTVV.